The clone carrying this TCR beta chain occurred many times. A library of TCRbeta sequences, prepared with unique molecular identifiers, was generated. From the PCR reads, TCRdb called clonotypes with MiXCR, one entry per CDR3 protein. The data show some 400,000 distinct CDR3 sequences, around 21% seen once. This sample was included in a study of T-cell reconstitution after alpha-beta-depleted transplantation in children. The CDR3 has 13 residues. Trimming removed 2 bases from V and 6 bases from J, with 8 bases in between. From germline, CDR1 is SGHTA and CDR2 FQGTGA. The V gene is TRBV7-3, the J gene TRBJ2-1; D may be TRBD2 (5 bases). This sequence originates from a human donor who donated a stem cell graft to a child with acute myeloid leukemia. Sequenced here: PBMCs from the stem cell graft donor, sampled from the stem cell graft. CDR3 nucleotide sequence: TGTGCCAGCAGCTTACAGAGCGGCAATGAGCAGTTCTTC. This gives the protein CASSLQSGNEQFF.